Listed here are 27 T cell receptor beta chains from one sample, sequenced in a study of identical twins. MiXCR was run by TCRdb on the 5' RACE reads, yielding one entry per CDR3 protein. This sample has 400,000 to 550,000 distinct CDR3 sequences, with about 24% found just once. Another study also made use of these data, one on T cells expressing NK-cell markers.

The specimen sequenced was CD4+ T cells sorted from blood. Source of these receptors: a woman younger than 35 in good health.

V and J are TRBV12-3 or TRBV12-4 and TRBJ1-1; a possible D gene is TRBD1 (5 bases). Trimming stripped 4 bases from V and 11 bases from J, with 14 bases between. There are 12 residues in the CDR3. Here the CDR3 DNA reads TGTGCCAGCAGTTCCCGGCGGCGGGGGGCTTTCTTT. Protein: CASSSRRRGAFF.

CDR3 sequence: CASSHDIQGRQPQHF. The CDR3 DNA follows: TGTGCCAGCAGCCACGATATTCAGGGACGCCAGCCCCAGCATTTT. V and J are TRBV7-9 and TRBJ1-5; D is perhaps TRBD1 (5 bases). The germline V and J ends were trimmed by 5 bases and 7 bases, with 18 bases remaining between them. Germline CDR1 SEHNR, CDR2 FQNEAQ (reference sequence). This CDR3 comprises 15 residues.

The chain is built from TRBV5-5 and TRBJ1-5; D is possibly TRBD1 (5 bases). Trimming took 5 bases from V and 8 from J, leaving 11 bases between them. The CDR3 sequence is 12 residues long. CDR1 and CDR2 (germline): SGHKS, YYEKEE (reference sequence). The CDR3 sequence is CASSRGGEPQHF. In DNA, the CDR3 is TGTGCCAGCAGTCGGGGGGGGGAGCCCCAGCATTTT.

The V gene is TRBV20-1, the J gene TRBJ2-3; TRBD1 is a possible D gene (5 bases). With 5 bases removed from V and 11 bases from J, the gap between germline ends came to 23 bases. The CDR3 is 14 residues long. Germline-derived CDR1 and CDR2 are DFQATT and SNEGSKA (reference sequence). CDR3: CSAQGGGPKTVQYF. The CDR3 bases are TGCAGTGCTCAGGGCGGCGGCCCGAAGACGGTGCAGTATTTT.

The rearrangement links TRBV6-1 to TRBJ2-1; 7 bases are a match to TRBD2. The CDR3 covers 15 residues. Germline loops: CDR1 MNHNS, CDR2 SASEGT. V was pared by 8 bases and J by 5 bases, with 12 bases of the junction left unmatched. This chain's CDR3 is CASLAGREGHNEQFF. CDR3 DNA: TGTGCCAGCCTTGCGGGGAGGGAGGGCCACAATGAGCAGTTCTTC.

This clonotype was detected a few times. A read error may produce the germline difference seen at one junction end. The chain carries TRBV20-1 and TRBJ1-4; D is uncertain. Per germline, CDR1 DFQATT and CDR2 SNEGSKA (reference sequence). The CDR3 is 11 residues long. CDR3 coding DNA: TGCAGTGCTAGAGATGAGTGGGAACGCTGTTTT. Translating it yields CSARDEWERCF.

This clonotype was picked up one time. J is TRBJ2-3 and V is TRBV20-1; D may match TRBD1 or TRBD2 (6 bases each). Trimming shortened V by 8 bases and J by 1 base, and 13 bases separated the two germline ends. Germline-derived CDR1 and CDR2 are DFQATT and SNEGSKA (reference sequence). This CDR3 comprises 13 residues. The DNA of the CDR3 is TGCAGTACGAGGAGGGGGGGCACAGATACGCAGTATTTT. This codes for CSTRRGGTDTQYF.

In this sample, this clonotype turned up a few times. The genes are TRBV5-1 and TRBJ2-1; D is perhaps TRBD1 or TRBD2 (5 bases each). CDR1 SGHRS and CDR2 YFSETQ come from the germline V gene. The V end lost 1 base, the J end lost 3 bases, and 8 bases lay between the germline ends. The CDR3 is 14 amino acids. In nucleotides, the CDR3 is TGCGCCAGCAGCTTGTTGGGGGACTACAATGAGCAGTTCTTC. Protein: CASSLLGDYNEQFF.

This clonotype was counted between two and nine times. The chain has TRBV5-1 and TRBJ2-1; 9 bases align to TRBD2. This CDR3 is built from 17 residues. J was trimmed by 0 bases and V by 3 bases; bases with no gene match: 7. Germline lookup yields CDR1 SGHRS and CDR2 YFSETQ. The CDR3 sequence is CASSWPQREASYNEQFF. DNA for the CDR3: TGCGCCAGCAGCTGGCCTCAGCGGGAGGCCTCCTACAATGAGCAGTTCTTC.

The chain recombines TRBV5-1 with TRBJ2-7; TRBD2 aligns across 14 bases. From germline, CDR1 is SGHRS and CDR2 YFSETQ. This CDR3 contains 17 residues. V shed 5 bases and J 0 bases; nucleotides not matched to a gene: 7. The CDR3 bases are TGCGCCAGCAGGCGACTAGCGGGAGGGACGATCTCCTACGAGCAGTACTTC. Translating gives CASRRLAGGTISYEQYF.

The rearrangement links TRBV9 to TRBJ2-1; no reliable D call. The germline V gene has CDR1 SGDLS and CDR2 YYNGEE. Trimming removed 0 bases at V and 0 bases at J, with 13 bases between. The CDR3 has 17 amino acids. CDR3 in amino acids: CASSVGDLPSSYNEQFF. In DNA form, the CDR3 reads TGTGCCAGCAGCGTAGGAGACCTACCGAGCTCCTACAATGAGCAGTTCTTC.

This clonotype turned up a few times. The chain employs TRBV5-1 and TRBJ2-7; the D gene is possibly TRBD2 (6 bases). CDR1 is SGHRS and CDR2 is YFSETQ in the germline V gene. CDR3 length: 15 amino acids. The V end was cut by 5 bases, the J end by 1 base, with 16 bases between. CDR3 residues: CASRLVEGTSYEQYF. CDR3 DNA sequence: TGCGCCAGCAGACTTGTCGAGGGGACTTCCTACGAGCAGTACTTC.

The table lists this clonotype with many counts. The chain joins TRBV20-1 to TRBJ2-2, with a tentative D call TRBD2 (5 bases). CDR3 length: 15 amino acids. Germline CDR1 and CDR2: DFQATT and SNEGSKA (reference sequence). V lost 3 bases and J lost 1, with 12 bases in between. This chain's CDR3 is CSASGRLKNTGELFF. Written as DNA, the CDR3 is TGCAGTGCTAGCGGCAGACTAAAGAACACCGGGGAGCTGTTTTTT.

This chain uses TRBV9 with TRBJ1-6; D uncertain. CDR3 length equals 14 residues. CDR1 and CDR2 from the germline V gene are SGDLS and YYNGEE. Between the trimmed V and J ends, which lost 4 bases and 7 bases, there was a span of 12 bases. The CDR3: CASSSLGSNSPLHF. DNA for the CDR3: TGTGCCAGCAGCTCCCTGGGCTCGAATTCACCCCTCCACTTT.

The chain has TRBV9 and TRBJ2-1, with 11 nucleotides matching TRBD2. The CDR3 extends over 20 amino acids. V was pared by 3 bases and J by 0 bases, with 14 bases of the junction left unmatched. Germline CDR1 is SGDLS and CDR2 is YYNGEE. Written as DNA, the CDR3 is TGTGCCAGCAGCGCGCTAGGGACTAGCGGCCCAGTCAGCTCCTACAATGAGCAGTTCTTC. This translates into CASSALGTSGPVSSYNEQFF.

This clonotype turned up a few times. CDR3 bases: TGTGCCAGCAGCCCAGGGGATATCTCCTACAATGAGCAGTTCTTC. This sequence encodes CASSPGDISYNEQFF. This rearrangement joins TRBV7-9 to TRBJ2-1; D might be TRBD1 (6 bases). Germline values: CDR1 SEHNR, CDR2 FQNEAQ (reference sequence). Trimming took 5 bases from V and 0 from J, leaving 11 bases between them. The CDR3 sequence is 15 residues long.

The rearrangement links TRBV13 to TRBJ2-1; D is uncertain. The CDR3 runs 17 residues. The germline V gene encodes CDR1 PRHDT and CDR2 FYEKMQ (reference sequence). Trimming removed 5 bases from V and 2 bases from J, with 19 bases in between. The CDR3, as DNA: TGTGCCAGCAGCCTCGGCCCCGGGCCGCGCGCCTACAATGAGCAGTTCTTC. It translates to CASSLGPGPRAYNEQFF.

CDR3 amino acids: CASSRTATTDTQYF. The CDR3 region has the DNA TGTGCCAGCAGCAGGACAGCTACTACAGATACGCAGTATTTT. The chain carries TRBV7-2 and TRBJ2-3; possible D gene TRBD1, 6 bases. Germline values: CDR1 SGHTA, CDR2 FQGNSA. The CDR3 runs to 14 residues. Between the trimmed V and J ends, which lost 5 bases and 3 bases, there was a span of 12 bases.

The rearrangement joins TRBV7-8 to TRBJ2-3, with TRBD2 identical over 9 bases. Looked up from germline, CDR1 is SGHVS and CDR2 is FQNEAQ. The CDR3 has 17 amino acids. Trimming took 4 bases from V and 5 from J; bases not matched to a gene: 13. The CDR3 region is CASSSSGGGRAEDTQYF. CDR3 DNA: TGTGCCAGCAGCTCCAGCGGGGGCGGGAGGGCCGAAGATACGCAGTATTTT. The variable domain in full, with the rest retrieved from reference TRBV7-8 and TRBJ2-3, is GAGVSQSPRYKVAKRGQDVALRCDPISGHVSLFWYQQALGQGPEFLTYFQNEAQLDKSGLPSDRFFAERPEGSVSTLKIQRTQQEDSAVYLCASSSSGGGRAEDTQYFGPGTRLTVL.

The chain couples TRBV7-9 to TRBJ1-5, with unresolved D. The CDR3 sequence is 15 residues long. The germline V and J ends were trimmed by 0 bases and 3 bases, with 9 bases remaining between them. Germline CDR1 SEHNR, CDR2 FQNEAQ (reference sequence). The CDR3 nucleotides are TGTGCCAGCAGCTTAGCGGATAGGATCAATCAGCCCCAGCATTTT. This codes for CASSLADRINQPQHF.

The gene calls are TRBV18 and TRBJ1-2, with TRBD1 as a possible D gene (6 bases). CDR3 length: 16 residues. Germline V CDR1 and CDR2: KGHSH, LQKENI. Trimming pared 6 bases from V and 4 bases from J, leaving 21 bases between. DNA for the CDR3: TGTGCCAGCTCCCTAGGACAGAAGTCTCTGTCCTATGGCTACACCTTC. It is translated as CASSLGQKSLSYGYTF. Together with reference TRBV18 and TRBJ1-2, the CDR3 gives the full variable domain: NAGVMQNPRHLVRRRGQEARLRCSPMKGHSHVYWYRQLPEEGLKFMVYLQKENIIDESGMPKERFSAEFPKEGPSILRIQQVVRGDSAAYFCASSLGQKSLSYGYTFGSGTRLTVV.

The rearrangement links TRBV30 to TRBJ2-3; either TRBD1 or TRBD2 may fit D (5 bases each). CDR1 and CDR2 (germline): GTSNPN, SVGIG (reference sequence). CDR3 size: 15 residues. Trimming removed 7 bases from V and 2 bases from J, with 19 bases in between. DNA of the CDR3: TGTGCCTCCCCTGTCCCAGGGACGGACACAGATACGCAGTATTTT. This sequence encodes CASPVPGTDTDTQYF. The full variable domain, in which reference TRBV30 and TRBJ2-3 provide the parts outside the CDR3, is SQTIHQWPATLVQPVGSPLSLECTVEGTSNPNLYWYRQAAGRGLQLLFYSVGIGQISSEVPQNLSASRPQDRQFILSSKKLLLSDSGFYLCASPVPGTDTDTQYFGPGTRLTVL.

The rearrangement links TRBV9 to TRBJ2-1, with D possibly being TRBD1 or TRBD2 (6 bases each). The V and J ends lost 4 bases and 2 bases respectively, with 22 bases between them. Germline V gene sequence: CDR1 SGDLS, CDR2 YYNGEE. The CDR3 totals 18 residues. Here the CDR3 DNA reads TGTGCCAGCAGCAAATCCCGACTGGAGGGGGGCACCTACAATGAGCAGTTCTTC. It encodes CASSKSRLEGGTYNEQFF.

This clonotype was seen at least ten times. This chain joins TRBV2 and TRBJ1-1; 7 positions agree with TRBD1. J was trimmed by 3 bases and V by 2 bases; bases with no gene match: 6. This CDR3 region has 15 residues. Germline CDR1 reads SNHLY; CDR2 reads FYNNEI. In DNA, the CDR3 is TGTGCCAGCAGTGAAAACACAGGGGCGTACACTGAAGCTTTCTTT. Protein product: CASSENTGAYTEAFF.

Only a few counts were recorded for this clonotype. The chain uses TRBV20-1 and TRBJ1-2, with D unclear. V dropped 3 bases and J dropped 4 bases, with 9 bases sitting between them. Germline V gene sequence: CDR1 DFQATT, CDR2 SNEGSKA (reference sequence). CDR3 length equals 12 residues. The CDR3 region is CSASGNLYGYTF. DNA of the CDR3: TGCAGTGCTAGTGGGAATCTCTATGGCTACACCTTC.

This clonotype was seen a few times. The chain has TRBV7-2 and TRBJ2-4; D not resolved. This CDR3 has 16 amino acids. V was shortened by 1 base and J by 0 bases, with 10 bases between the two germline ends. Germline values: CDR1 SGHTA, CDR2 FQGNSA. The CDR3 region is CASSLVAGLAKNIQYF. The DNA for the CDR3 is TGTGCCAGCAGCTTAGTCGCAGGCCTAGCCAAAAACATTCAGTACTTC.

The sample holds many counts of this clonotype. V is TRBV7-6 and J is TRBJ1-6; D unresolved. Germline assignment: CDR1 SGHVS and CDR2 FNYEAQ. CDR3 length: 15 residues. V lost 5 bases and J 5 bases, leaving 13 bases between the germline ends. The CDR3 here is CASSPPRIDNSPLHF. CDR3 nucleotide sequence: TGTGCCAGCAGCCCCCCTCGGATCGATAATTCACCCCTCCACTTT. The variable domain in full, with the rest retrieved from reference TRBV7-6 and TRBJ1-6, is GAGVSQSPRYKVTKRGQDVALRCDPISGHVSLYWYRQALGQGPEFLTYFNYEAQQDKSGLPNDRFSAERPEGSISTLTIQRTEQRDSAMYRCASSPPRIDNSPLHFGNGTRLTVT.